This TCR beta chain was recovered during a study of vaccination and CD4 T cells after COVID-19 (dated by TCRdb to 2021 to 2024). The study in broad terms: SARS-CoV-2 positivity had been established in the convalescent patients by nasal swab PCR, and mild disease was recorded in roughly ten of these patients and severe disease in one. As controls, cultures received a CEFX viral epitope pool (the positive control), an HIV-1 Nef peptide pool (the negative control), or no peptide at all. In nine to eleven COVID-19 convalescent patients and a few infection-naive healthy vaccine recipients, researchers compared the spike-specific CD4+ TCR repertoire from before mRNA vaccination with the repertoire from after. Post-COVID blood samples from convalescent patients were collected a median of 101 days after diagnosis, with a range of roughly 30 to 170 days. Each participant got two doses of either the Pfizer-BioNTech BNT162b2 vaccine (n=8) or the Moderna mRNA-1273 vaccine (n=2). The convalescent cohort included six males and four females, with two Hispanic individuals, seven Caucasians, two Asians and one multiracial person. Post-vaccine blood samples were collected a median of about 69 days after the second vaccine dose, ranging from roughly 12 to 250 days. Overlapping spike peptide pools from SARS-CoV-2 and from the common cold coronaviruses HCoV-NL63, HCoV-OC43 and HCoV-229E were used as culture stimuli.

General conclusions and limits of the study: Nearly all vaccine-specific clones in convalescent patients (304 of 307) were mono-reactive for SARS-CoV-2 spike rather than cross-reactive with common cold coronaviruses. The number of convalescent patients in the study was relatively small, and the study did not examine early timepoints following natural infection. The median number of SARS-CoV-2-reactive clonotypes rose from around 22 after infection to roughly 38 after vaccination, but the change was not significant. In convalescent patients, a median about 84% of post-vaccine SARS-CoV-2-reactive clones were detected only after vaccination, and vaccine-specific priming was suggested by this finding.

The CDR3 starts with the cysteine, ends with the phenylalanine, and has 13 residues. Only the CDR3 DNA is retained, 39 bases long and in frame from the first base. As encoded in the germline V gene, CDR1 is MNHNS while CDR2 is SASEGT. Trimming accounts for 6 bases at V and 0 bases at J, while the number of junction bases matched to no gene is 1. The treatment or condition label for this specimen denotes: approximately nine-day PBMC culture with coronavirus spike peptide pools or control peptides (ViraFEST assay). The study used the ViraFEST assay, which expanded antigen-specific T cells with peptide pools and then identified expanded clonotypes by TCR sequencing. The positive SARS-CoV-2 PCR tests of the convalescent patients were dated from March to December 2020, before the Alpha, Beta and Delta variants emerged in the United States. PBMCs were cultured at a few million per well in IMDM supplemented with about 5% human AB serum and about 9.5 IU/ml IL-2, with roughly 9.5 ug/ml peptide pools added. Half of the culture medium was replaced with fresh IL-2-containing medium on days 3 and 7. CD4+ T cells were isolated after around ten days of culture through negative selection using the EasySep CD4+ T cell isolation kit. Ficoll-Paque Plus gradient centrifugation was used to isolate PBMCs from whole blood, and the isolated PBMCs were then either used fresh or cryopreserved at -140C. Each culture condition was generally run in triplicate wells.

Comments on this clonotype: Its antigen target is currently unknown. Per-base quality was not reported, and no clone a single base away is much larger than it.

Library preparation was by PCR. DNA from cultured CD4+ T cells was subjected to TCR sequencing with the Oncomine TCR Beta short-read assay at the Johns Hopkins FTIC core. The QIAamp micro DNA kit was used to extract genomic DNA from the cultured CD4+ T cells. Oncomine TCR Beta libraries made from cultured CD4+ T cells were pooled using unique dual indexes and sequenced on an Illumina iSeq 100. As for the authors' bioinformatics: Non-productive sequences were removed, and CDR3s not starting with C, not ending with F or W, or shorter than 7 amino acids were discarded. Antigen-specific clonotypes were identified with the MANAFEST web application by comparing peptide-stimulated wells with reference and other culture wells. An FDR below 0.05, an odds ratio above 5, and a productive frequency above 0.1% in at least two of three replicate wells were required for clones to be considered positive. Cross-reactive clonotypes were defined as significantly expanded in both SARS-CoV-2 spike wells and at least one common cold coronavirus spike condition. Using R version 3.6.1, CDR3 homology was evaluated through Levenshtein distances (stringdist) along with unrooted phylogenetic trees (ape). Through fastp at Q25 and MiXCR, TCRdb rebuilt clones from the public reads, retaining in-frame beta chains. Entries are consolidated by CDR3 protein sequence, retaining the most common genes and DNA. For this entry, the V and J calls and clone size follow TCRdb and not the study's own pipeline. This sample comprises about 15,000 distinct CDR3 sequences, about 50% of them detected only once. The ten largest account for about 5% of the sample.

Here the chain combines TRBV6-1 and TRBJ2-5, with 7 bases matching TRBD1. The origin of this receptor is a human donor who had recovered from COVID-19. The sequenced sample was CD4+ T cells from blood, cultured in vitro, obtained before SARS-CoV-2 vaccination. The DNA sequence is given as TGTGCCAGCAGGAGGGGGCACCAAGAGACCCAGTACTTC. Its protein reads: CASRRGHQETQYF.